This T cell receptor beta chain was profiled in a study of regulatory T cells in long-lasting Graves disease. V was clipped by 2 bases and J by 3 bases, with 13 bases between them. The CDR3 totals 15 residues. Germline CDR1 is SGHDT and CDR2 is YYEEEE. Stated time point: newly diagnosed GD, antithyroid drugs for less than 3 months. PBMC-extracted RNA yielded the TCR library. Peripheral blood, at 8 to 9 milliliters, went into EDTA tubes. Researchers made TCR beta libraries by using iRepertoire HTBI primers and running Arm-PCR on CDR3 regions. TCRdb recomputed calls from the multiplex PCR reads with MiXCR, one row per CDR3 protein. The sample lists 450,000 to 500,000 distinct CDR3 sequences; 15% to 20% were seen once. These data also formed part of another study, on T cells in Graves' hyperthyroidism and ophthalmopathy.

Specimen: peripheral blood mononuclear cells (PBMCs), collected at new diagnosis, from a patient treated with antithyroid drugs. The chain combines TRBV5-6 with TRBJ2-3; the D gene is possibly TRBD1 (6 bases). The TCR sequence derives from a man aged 40-50 years with Graves disease. The CDR3 here is CASSFRPTGTDTQYF. The CDR3 bases are TGTGCCAGCAGCTTTAGGCCTACAGGGACAGATACGCAGTATTTT.